This TCR beta chain was recorded in a study of shared clonotypes between healthy human individuals. On this clone: The antigen remains undetermined.

An approximately 210 ng quantity of DNA, about 30,000 T cell genomes, went into the sorted-subset replicate PCRs. Assay: immunoSEQ multiplex PCR; the TCRdb copy retains only in-frame clones and omits some. Among 2 million to 2.5 million clones listed, approximately 94% were seen once. General study findings and limits: The researchers took only blood, and tissue repertoires probably look different. Shared across a few donors were around 5% of the naive CD4 clonotypes. In contrast to clonotypes shared by all four donors, non-shared clonotypes had lower generation probabilities.

It was CD45RO-negative cells, positively selected for CCR7, that made up naive CD8 cells, with terminally differentiated effector memory CD45RA+ cells excluded. The clonotype originates from a man aged 18 to 30 in good health. Some clones in this sample may be carry-over from other donors' samples. Sequencing was performed on naive CD8+ T cells from PBMCs.

The DNA of the CDR3 is TGTGCCAGCAGCGCGGGACTGATCACAGATACGCAGTATTTT. Protein product: CASSAGLITDTQYF. V gene TRBV9 combines with J gene TRBJ2-3, with a possible D match to TRBD2 (6 bases). The CDR3 covers 14 residues. Trimming removed 3 bases at V and 2 bases at J, with 10 bases between. Germline lookup yields CDR1 SGDLS and CDR2 YYNGEE. The full variable domain, with the rest looked up from reference TRBV9 and TRBJ2-3, is DSGVTQTPKHLITATGQRVTLRCSPRSGDLSVYWYQQSLDQGLQFLIQYYNGEERAKGNILERFSAQQFPDLHSELNLSSLELGDSALYFCASSAGLITDTQYFGPGTRLTVL.